This note documents a single T cell receptor beta chain sequence. Which antigen it targets is not known. One base away there is no much larger clone; base qualities are not given. From a lookup of the germline V gene, CDR1 and CDR2 are SGHDT and YYEEEE. From its cysteine to its phenylalanine, the CDR3 spans 13 amino acids. CDR3 DNA is the only sequence kept; it has 39 bases, read in frame from the first base. Relative to germline, V is missing 0 bases and J is missing 14 bases, with 8 bases of the junction outside any gene match. These data belong to a study of shared clonotypes between healthy human individuals (dated by TCRdb to between 2020 and 2021). Looking at the study overall: The cohort included three men and a couple of women between 18 and 49 years of age. Per donor, three plates each were used for CD4 naive and CD4 memory, two for CD8 naive, and one for CD8 memory. Blood TCR repertoires of four to six healthy adults were deeply sequenced to estimate repertoire size and the extent of clonotype sharing between individuals. Different laboratories and diverse techniques were used to prepare libraries and sequence TCR repertoires, to increase sequencing depth and limit assay-specific biases. Each donor's leukapheresis produced roughly between roughly 0.85 and 10 billion PBMCs.

The paper as a whole reports these results and caveats: Sharing across a few donors was observed for about 4.8% of naive CD4, over 3% of naive CD8, 2% to 2.5% of memory CD4, and over 0.3% of memory CD8 clonotypes. Compared with non-shared clonotypes, the clonotypes found in all four sorted-subset donors had higher generation probabilities. The genetic and exposure-history diversity represented was limited by the small number of donors. Naive subsets generally had larger estimated clonotype richness than memory subsets. Pairwise subsampling led to the expectation that sequencing depth would affect the degree of clonotype sharing among donors. Sampling was limited to blood, and TCR repertoires in tissue likely differ from TCR repertoires in blood. Incomplete sequencing was indicated by rarefaction of sorted-subset datasets, despite the large sequencing depth.

The donors were healthy, HIV-negative adults with no recently reported acute infections or vaccinations. All donors were Caucasian adults living in Nashville, Tennessee, USA. CD4+ T cells were enriched by magnetic negative selection; naive cells were then positively selected on CD45RA, and the negative fraction formed the memory subset. Blood was obtained by leukapheresis, after which PBMCs were separated by Ficoll-Histopaque density gradient centrifugation and cryopreserved in liquid nitrogen vapor phase. Analytical flow cytometry was used to check the purity and quantity of every magnetically sorted T cell population. Genomic DNA was isolated from each sorted fraction and quantified by UV absorbance on a Nanodrop 2000c. Using the deep immunoSEQ assay, TCR CDR3 regions were amplified from genomic DNA by multiplex PCR. For each cell subset, the extracted genomic DNA was distributed evenly across all wells of several immunoSEQ 96-well plates, and each plate served as one replicate. For sorted subsets, each replicate PCR was loaded with 200 to 250 ng genomic DNA, equivalent to approximately 27,000 T cell genomes. The purified libraries were quantified using a Qubit 3.0 fluorometer, sized with a Bioanalyzer 2100, and then quantified again using the KAPA Library Quantification kit. Every immunoSEQ 96-well plate was sequenced on a dedicated single-read 150-cycle Illumina NextSeq 550 flow cell. The authors processed their data as follows. The immunoSEQ output contained only junctional sequences without quality scores, so filtering could not match that applied to full-length reads. Sequences were annotated with PyIR, a Python wrapper for IgBLAST v1.9, and V/J genes and CDR3 were assigned using IMGT germline references. Reads were removed for weak V/J assignments (E-value above 1e-6), missing CDR3, stop codons, out-of-frame junctions, or ambiguous translated residues. V3J clonotypes were defined as sequences sharing an identical inferred V gene, J gene, and CDR3 amino acid sequence. The percentage overlap between two repertoires was calculated by dividing the number of shared unique clonotypes by the size of the smaller repertoire. Richness of each repertoire was evaluated using RTK rarefaction, the Chao1 estimator, and Recon v2.1 estimates of unobserved clonotypes. OLGA was used to compute generation probabilities for all TCRbeta clonotypes that the gDNA method yielded from a few donors. Not all clones reach the TCRdb copy of this immuneACCESS table, which keeps in-frame sequences only. Checked studies attribute under half of the gap to unresolved V genes and leave the rest unexplained. V and J calls and clone size are copied from that table; D and trimming were computed from the DNA. The sample has about 340,000 clones on record, more than 60% of them singletons. The ten largest make up more than 9% of the sample.

Specimen: memory CD4+ T cells sorted from blood. The intended sense of this specimen's cell subset or site label: CD45RA-negative fraction. This receptor was taken from a man aged 30-40 years in good health. Rearrangement joined TRBV5-6 to TRBJ2-4; 7 nucleotides in the junction match TRBD1. The DNA sequence follows: TGTGCCAGCAGCTTGGCCTCCGGGACAGCCAAGTACTTC. Its protein reads: CASSLASGTAKYF.